The entry below describes one TCR beta chain. Its antigen remains unknown. This sample was taken from a study of cytomegalovirus exposure and HLA in healthy donors. The donors (healthy individuals) were bone marrow donors. V was trimmed by 5 bases and J by 3 bases, leaving 17 bases between them. The germline CDR1 and CDR2 sequences are WNHNN and SYGVQD (reference sequence). The CDR3 has 15 amino acids. Findings and caveats of the study: An analysis done earlier found most TCR beta V segments productive about 87% or about 30% of the time. For cytomegalovirus status, the classifier reportedly gave diagnoses with high specificity and sensitivity. Usually a TCR sequence was rare, but some public TCRs were found in many donors.

With 60 Vbeta and 13 Jbeta primers, the PCR was carried out. Method: immunoSEQ multiplex PCR; TCRdb's copy keeps in-frame clones and lacks some. The table shows approximately 89,000 clones, with around three quarters occurring only once. Sequences were obtained from PBMCs. The receptor's source is a male donor in good health and CMV-seronegative. The chain uses TRBV10-1 and TRBJ2-7, with a weak D call TRBD1 (6 bases). CDR3 loop: CASSSAVAGDYEQYF. CDR3 nucleotide sequence: TGCGCCAGCAGTTCTGCCGTGGCAGGGGACTACGAGCAGTACTTC.